Sequencing of this TCR beta chain was carried out in a study of T cell changes during pregnancy in multiple sclerosis. With 3 bases removed from V and 2 bases from J, the gap between germline ends came to 12 bases. Germline CDR1 reads MNHNS; CDR2 reads SASEGT. The CDR3 is 15 amino acids. The repertoire was sequenced with immunoSEQ multiplex PCR; TCRdb's copy has only in-frame clones and lacks some. The sample lists 91,000 or so clones; almost 95% were seen once. This specimen consisted of peripheral blood, obtained after pregnancy. The TCR sequence derives from a female donor with multiple sclerosis, enrolled in a pregnancy study. The genes are TRBV6-1 and TRBJ2-3; TRBD1 is a possible D gene (5 bases). CDR3: CASSDVTEATDTQYF. The CDR3 DNA sequence: TGTGCCAGCAGTGACGTGACAGAGGCCACAGATACGCAGTATTTT.